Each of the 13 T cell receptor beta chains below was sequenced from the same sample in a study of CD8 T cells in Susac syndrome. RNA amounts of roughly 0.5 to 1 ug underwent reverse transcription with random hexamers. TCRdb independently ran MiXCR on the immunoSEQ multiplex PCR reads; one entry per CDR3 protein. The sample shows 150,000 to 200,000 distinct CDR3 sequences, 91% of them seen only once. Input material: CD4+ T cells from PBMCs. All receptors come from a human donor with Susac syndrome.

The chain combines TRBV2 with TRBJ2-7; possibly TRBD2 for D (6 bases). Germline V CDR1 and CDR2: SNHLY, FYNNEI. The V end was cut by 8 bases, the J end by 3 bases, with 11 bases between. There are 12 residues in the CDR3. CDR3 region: CASAGRIYEQYF. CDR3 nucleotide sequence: TGTGCCAGCGCGGGAAGGATCTACGAGCAGTACTTC.

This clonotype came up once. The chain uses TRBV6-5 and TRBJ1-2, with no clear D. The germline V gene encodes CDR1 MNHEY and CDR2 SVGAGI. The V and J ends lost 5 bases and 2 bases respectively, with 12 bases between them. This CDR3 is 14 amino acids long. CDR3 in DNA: TGTGCCAGCAGTCCCTCGGAGTCCAACTATGGCTACACCTTC. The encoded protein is CASSPSESNYGYTF.

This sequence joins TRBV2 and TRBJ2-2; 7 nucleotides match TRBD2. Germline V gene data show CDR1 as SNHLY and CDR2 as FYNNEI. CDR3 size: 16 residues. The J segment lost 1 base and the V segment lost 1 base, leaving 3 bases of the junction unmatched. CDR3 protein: CASSEVGGRNTGELFF. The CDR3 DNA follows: TGTGCCAGCAGTGAAGTGGGGGGGAGGAACACCGGGGAGCTGTTTTTT. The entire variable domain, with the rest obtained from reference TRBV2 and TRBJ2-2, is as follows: EPEVTQTPSHQVTQMGQEVILRCVPISNHLYFYWYRQILGQKVEFLVSFYNNEISEKSEIFDDQFSVERPDGSNFTLKIRSTKLEDSAMYFCASSEVGGRNTGELFFGEGSRLTVL.

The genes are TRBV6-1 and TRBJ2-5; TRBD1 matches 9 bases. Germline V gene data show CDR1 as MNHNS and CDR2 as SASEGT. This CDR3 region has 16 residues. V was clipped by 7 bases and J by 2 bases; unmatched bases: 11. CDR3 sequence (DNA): TGTGCCAGCACCCACCTGGGGACAGGGACACAAGAGACCCAGTACTTC. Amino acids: CASTHLGTGTQETQYF.

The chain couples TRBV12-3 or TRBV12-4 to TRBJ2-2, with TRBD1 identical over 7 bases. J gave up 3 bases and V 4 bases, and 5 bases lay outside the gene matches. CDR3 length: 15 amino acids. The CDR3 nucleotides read TGTGCCAGCAGTTCCGGGACAGCGTACACCGGGGAGCTGTTTTTT. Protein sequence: CASSSGTAYTGELFF.

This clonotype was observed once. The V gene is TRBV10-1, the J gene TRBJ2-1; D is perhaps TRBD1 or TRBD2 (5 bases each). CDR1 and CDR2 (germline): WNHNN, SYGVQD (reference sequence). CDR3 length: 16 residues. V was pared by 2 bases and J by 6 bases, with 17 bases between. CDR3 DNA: TGCGCCAGCAGTGAGGCAGCCGGGACGATGGGCAATGAGCAGTTCTTC. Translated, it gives CASSEAAGTMGNEQFF.

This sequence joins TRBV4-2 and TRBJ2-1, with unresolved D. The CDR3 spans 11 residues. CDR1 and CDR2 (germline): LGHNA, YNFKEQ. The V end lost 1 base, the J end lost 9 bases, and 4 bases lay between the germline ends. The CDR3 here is CASSQAGEQFF. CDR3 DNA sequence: TGTGCCAGCAGCCAAGCGGGTGAGCAGTTCTTC.

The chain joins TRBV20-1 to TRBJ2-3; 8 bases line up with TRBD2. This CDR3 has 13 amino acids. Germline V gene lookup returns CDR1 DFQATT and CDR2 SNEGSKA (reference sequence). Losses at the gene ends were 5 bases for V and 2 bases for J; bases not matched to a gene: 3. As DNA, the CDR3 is TGCAGTGCTGCACTAGCGGCCACAGATACGCAGTATTTT. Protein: CSAALAATDTQYF.

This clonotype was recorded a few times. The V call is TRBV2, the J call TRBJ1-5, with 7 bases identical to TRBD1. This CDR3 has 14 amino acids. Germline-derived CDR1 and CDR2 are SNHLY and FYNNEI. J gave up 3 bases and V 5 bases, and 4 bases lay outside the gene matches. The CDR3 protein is CASSQTGNNQPQHF. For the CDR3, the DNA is TGTGCCAGCAGTCAGACAGGGAACAATCAGCCCCAGCATTTT.

The CDR3 DNA reads TGCAGCGTTGAAACTAACACTGAAGCTTTCTTT. Amino acids: CSVETNTEAFF. This sequence joins TRBV29-1 and TRBJ1-1; D unclear. The CDR3 runs 11 residues. The germline gives CDR1 SQVTM, CDR2 ANQGSEA. Trimming stripped 2 bases from V and 2 bases from J, with 3 bases between.

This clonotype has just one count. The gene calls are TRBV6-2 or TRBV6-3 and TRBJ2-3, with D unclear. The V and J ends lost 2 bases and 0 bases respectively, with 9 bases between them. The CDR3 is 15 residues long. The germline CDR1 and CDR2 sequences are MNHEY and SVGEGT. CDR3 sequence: CASSYSKPSTDTQYF. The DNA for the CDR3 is TGTGCCAGCAGTTACAGTAAACCTAGCACAGATACGCAGTATTTT.

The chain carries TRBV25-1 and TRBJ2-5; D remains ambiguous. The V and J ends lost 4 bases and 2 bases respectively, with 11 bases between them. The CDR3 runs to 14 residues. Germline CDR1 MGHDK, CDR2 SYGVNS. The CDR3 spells CASSAFSKQETQYF. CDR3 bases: TGTGCCAGCAGTGCCTTCAGTAAACAAGAGACCCAGTACTTC. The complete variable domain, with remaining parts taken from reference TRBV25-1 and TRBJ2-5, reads EADIYQTPRYLVIGTGKKITLECSQTMGHDKMYWYQQDPGMELHLIHYSYGVNSTEKGDLSSESTVSRIRTEHFPLTLESARPSHTSQYLCASSAFSKQETQYFGPGTRLLVL.

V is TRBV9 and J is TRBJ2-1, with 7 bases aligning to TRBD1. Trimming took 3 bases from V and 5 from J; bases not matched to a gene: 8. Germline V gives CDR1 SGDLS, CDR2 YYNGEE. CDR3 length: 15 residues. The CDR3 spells CASSGGQSVNNEQFF. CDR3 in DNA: TGTGCCAGCAGCGGGGGACAGAGTGTAAACAATGAGCAGTTCTTC.